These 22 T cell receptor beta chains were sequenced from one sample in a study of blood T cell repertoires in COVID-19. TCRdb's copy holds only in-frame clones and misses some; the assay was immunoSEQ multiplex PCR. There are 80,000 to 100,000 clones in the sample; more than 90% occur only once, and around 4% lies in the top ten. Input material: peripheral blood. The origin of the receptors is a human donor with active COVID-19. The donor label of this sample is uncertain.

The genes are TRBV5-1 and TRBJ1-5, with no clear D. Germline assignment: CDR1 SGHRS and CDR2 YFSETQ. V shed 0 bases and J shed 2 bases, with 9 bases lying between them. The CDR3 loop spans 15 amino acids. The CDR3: CASSLGAGGNQPQHF. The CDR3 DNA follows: TGCGCCAGCAGCTTGGGTGCAGGTGGCAATCAGCCCCAGCATTTT. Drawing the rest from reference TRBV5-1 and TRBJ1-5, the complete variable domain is KAGVTQTPRYLIKTRGQQVTLSCSPISGHRSVSWYQQTPGQGLQFLFEYFSETQRNKGNFPGRFSGRQFSNSRSEMNVSTLELGDSALYLCASSLGAGGNQPQHFGDGTRLSIL.

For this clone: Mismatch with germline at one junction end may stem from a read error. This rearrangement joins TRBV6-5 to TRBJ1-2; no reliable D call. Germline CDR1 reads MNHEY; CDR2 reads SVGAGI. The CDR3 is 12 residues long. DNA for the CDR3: TGTGCCAGCAGTACGGCCTACTACGGCTACACCTTC. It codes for CASSTAYYGYTF.

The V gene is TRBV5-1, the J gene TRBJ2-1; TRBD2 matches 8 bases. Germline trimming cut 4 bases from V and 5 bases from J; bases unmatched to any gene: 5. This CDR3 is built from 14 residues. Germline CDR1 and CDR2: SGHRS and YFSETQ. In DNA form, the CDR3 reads TGCGCCAGCAGCCCATGGACTAGCAACAATGAGCAGTTCTTC. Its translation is CASSPWTSNNEQFF.

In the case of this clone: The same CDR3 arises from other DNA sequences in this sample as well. CDR3 protein: CASSLTGYTGELFF. In nucleotides, the CDR3 is TGTGCCAGCAGTCTCACAGGGTATACCGGGGAGCTGTTTTTT. The chain joins TRBV6-2 or TRBV6-3 to TRBJ2-2, with D possibly TRBD1 on 6 matching bases. CDR1 and CDR2 from the germline V gene are MNHEY and SVGEGT. The CDR3 has 14 amino acids. V was pared by 5 bases and J by 5 bases, with 12 bases between.

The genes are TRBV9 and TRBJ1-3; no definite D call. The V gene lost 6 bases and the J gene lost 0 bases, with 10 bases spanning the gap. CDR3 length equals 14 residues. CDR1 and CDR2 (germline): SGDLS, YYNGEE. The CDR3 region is CASNRGVSGNTIYF. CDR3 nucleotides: TGTGCCAGCAACCGGGGTGTCTCTGGAAACACCATATATTTT.

The CDR3 region has the DNA TGTGCCAGCAGCTTACCGGCGGGGGCCTGGGACAATGAGCAGTTCTTC. This gives the protein CASSLPAGAWDNEQFF. The chain has TRBV7-6 and TRBJ2-1, with D perhaps TRBD2 (7 bases). The V end was cut by 2 bases, the J end by 5 bases, with 16 bases between. The CDR3 is 16 residues long. In germline, CDR1 is SGHVS, CDR2 FNYEAQ. Based on the CDR3 plus reference TRBV7-6 and TRBJ2-1, the full variable domain is GAGVSQSPRYKVTKRGQDVALRCDPISGHVSLYWYRQALGQGPEFLTYFNYEAQQDKSGLPNDRFSAERPEGSISTLTIQRTEQRDSAMYRCASSLPAGAWDNEQFFGPGTRLTVL.

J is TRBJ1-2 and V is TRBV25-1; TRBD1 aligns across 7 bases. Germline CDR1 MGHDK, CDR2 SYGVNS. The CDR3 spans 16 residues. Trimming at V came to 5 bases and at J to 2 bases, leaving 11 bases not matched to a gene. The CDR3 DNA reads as TGTGCCAGCAGTTCTAGCCAGGGGGATATAAACTATGGCTACACCTTC. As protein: CASSSSQGDINYGYTF.

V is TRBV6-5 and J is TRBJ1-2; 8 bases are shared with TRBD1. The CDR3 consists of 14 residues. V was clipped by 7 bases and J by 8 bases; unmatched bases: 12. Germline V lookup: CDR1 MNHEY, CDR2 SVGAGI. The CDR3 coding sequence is TGTGCCAGCAACAGAGACAGGGGAGGGGGAGGCTACACCTTC. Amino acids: CASNRDRGGGGYTF.

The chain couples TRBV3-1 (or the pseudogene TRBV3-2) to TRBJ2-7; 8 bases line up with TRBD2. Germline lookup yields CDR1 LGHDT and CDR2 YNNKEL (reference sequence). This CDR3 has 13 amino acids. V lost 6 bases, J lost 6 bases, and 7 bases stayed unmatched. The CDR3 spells CASSFSGGPEQYF. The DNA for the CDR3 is TGTGCCAGCAGTTTTTCGGGGGGGCCCGAGCAGTACTTC.

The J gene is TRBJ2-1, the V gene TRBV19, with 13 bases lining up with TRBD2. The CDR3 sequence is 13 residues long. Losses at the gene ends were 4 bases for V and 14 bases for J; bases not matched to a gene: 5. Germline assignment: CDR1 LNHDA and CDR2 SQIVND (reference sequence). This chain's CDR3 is CASSTTSGGLEFF. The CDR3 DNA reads TGTGCCAGTAGTACGACTAGCGGGGGGTTGGAGTTCTTC.

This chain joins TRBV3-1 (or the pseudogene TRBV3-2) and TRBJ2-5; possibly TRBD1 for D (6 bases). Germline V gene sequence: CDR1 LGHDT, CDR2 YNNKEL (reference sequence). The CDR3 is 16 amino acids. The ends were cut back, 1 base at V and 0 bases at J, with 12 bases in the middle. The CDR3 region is CASSQGPTGNQETQYF. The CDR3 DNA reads TGTGCCAGCAGCCAAGGCCCCACAGGGAACCAAGAGACCCAGTACTTC.

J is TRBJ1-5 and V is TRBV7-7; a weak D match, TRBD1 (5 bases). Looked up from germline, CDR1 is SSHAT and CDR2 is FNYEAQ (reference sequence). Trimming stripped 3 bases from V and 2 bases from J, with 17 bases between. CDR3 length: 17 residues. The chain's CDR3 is CASSFCTGIKGNQPQHF. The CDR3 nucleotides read TGTGCCAGCAGCTTTTGCACAGGCATCAAGGGCAATCAGCCCCAGCATTTT.

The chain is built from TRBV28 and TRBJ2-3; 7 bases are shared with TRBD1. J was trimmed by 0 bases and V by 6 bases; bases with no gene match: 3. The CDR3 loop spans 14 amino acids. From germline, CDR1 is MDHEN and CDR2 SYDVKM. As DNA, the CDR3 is TGTGCCAGCAGCCGGGGACAGAGCACAGATACGCAGTATTTT. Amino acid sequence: CASSRGQSTDTQYF.

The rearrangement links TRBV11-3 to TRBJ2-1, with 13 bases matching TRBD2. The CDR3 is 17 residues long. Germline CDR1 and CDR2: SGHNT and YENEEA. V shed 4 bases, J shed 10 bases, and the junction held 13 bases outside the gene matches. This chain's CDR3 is CASSSPLGLAGSGEQFF. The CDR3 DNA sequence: TGTGCCAGCAGCTCGCCACTGGGACTAGCGGGATCCGGGGAGCAGTTCTTC.

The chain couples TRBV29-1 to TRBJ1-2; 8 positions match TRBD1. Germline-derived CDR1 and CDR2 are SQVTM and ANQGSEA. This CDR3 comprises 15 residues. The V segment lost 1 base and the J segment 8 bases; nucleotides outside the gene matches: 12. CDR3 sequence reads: CSVEGDRGGYGGYTF. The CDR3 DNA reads TGCAGCGTTGAAGGAGACAGGGGCGGTTATGGAGGCTACACCTTC.

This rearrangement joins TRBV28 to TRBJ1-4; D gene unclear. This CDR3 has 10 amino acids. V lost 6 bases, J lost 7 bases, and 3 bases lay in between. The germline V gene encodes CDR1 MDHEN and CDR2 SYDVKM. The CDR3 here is CASSGEKLFF. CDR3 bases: TGTGCCAGCAGCGGTGAAAAACTGTTTTTT.

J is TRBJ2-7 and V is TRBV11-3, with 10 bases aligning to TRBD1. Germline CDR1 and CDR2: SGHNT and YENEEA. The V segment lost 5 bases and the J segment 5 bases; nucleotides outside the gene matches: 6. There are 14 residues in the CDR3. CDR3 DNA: TGTGCCAGCAGCCGGGACAGGGGAGTTGACGAGCAGTACTTC. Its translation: CASSRDRGVDEQYF.

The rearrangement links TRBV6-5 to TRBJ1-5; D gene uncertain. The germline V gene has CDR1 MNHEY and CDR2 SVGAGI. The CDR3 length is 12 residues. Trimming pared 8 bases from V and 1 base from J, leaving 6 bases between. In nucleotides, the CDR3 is TGTGCCAGCGGTCAGAGCAATCAGCCCCAGCATTTT. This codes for CASGQSNQPQHF.

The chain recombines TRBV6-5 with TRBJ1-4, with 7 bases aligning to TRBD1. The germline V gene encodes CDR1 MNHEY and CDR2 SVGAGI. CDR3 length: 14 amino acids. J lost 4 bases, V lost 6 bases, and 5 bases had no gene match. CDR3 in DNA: TGTGCCAGCAGGACAGGGCGGGTTAATGAAAAACTGTTTTTT. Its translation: CASRTGRVNEKLFF.

The CDR3 DNA follows: TGTGCCACCGTATATCTCCAGGGAACTAATGAAAAACTGTTTTTT. As protein: CATVYLQGTNEKLFF. The chain has TRBV28 and TRBJ1-4; D may be TRBD1 (5 bases). In germline, CDR1 is MDHEN, CDR2 SYDVKM. V gave up 10 bases and J gave up 1 base, with 16 bases separating them. The CDR3 is 15 amino acids.

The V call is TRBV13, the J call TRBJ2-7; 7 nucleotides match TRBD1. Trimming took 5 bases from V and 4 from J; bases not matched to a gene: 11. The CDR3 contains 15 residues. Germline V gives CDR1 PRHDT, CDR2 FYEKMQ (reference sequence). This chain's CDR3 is CASSKPTGNEYEQYF. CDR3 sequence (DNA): TGTGCCAGCAGCAAACCGACAGGGAATGAATACGAGCAGTACTTC.

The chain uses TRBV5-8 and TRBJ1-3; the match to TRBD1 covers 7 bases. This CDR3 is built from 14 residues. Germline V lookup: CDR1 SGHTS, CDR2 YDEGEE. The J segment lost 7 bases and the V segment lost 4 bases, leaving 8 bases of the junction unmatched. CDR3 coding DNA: TGTGCCAGCAGCCGGGGACCCAGGGGGAACACCATATATTTT. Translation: CASSRGPRGNTIYF.